This TCR beta chain was observed in a study of blood T cell repertoires in COVID-19. Background on the study: COVID-19 samples collected from the United States, Italy and Spain covered acute and convalescent phases.

TCRdb's table, derived via immunoSEQ multiplex PCR, lists solely in-frame clones and lacks some. The table lists 100,000 to 150,000 clones, roughly nine tenths of them singletons, with approximately 10% in the top ten. V was pared by 3 bases and J by 0 bases, with 2 bases of the junction left unmatched. Germline values: CDR1 MGHRA, CDR2 YSYEKL. The CDR3 spans 14 residues. The TCR was taken from a woman aged 70 to 79 with COVID-19, enrolled during active disease. Material for sequencing was peripheral blood. The genes are TRBV4-1 and TRBJ2-7, with 7 bases aligning to TRBD1. As DNA, the CDR3 is TGCGCCAGCAGCCAGGACAGGTTCTCCTACGAGCAGTACTTC. Encoded protein: CASSQDRFSYEQYF.